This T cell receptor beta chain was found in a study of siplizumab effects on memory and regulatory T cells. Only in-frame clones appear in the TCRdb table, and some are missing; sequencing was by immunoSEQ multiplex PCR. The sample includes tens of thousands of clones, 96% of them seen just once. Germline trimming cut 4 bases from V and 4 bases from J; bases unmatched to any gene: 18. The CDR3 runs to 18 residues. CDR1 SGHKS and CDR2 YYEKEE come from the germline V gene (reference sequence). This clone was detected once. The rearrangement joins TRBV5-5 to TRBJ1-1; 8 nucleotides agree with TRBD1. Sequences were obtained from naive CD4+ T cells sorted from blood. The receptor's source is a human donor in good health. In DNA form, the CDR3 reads TGTGCCAGCAGCCCGGAGGTCCAGGGGGCGCGTTACGGCACTGAAGCTTTCTTT. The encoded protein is CASSPEVQGARYGTEAFF.